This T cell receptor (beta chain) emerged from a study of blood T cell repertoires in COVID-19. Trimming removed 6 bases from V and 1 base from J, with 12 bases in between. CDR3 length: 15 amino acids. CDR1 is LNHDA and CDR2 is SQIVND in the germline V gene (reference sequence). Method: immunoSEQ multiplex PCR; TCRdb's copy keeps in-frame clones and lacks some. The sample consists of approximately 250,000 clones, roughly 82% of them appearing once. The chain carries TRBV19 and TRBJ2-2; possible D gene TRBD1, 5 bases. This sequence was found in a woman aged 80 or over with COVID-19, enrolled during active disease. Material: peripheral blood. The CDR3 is CASSISTGNTGELFF. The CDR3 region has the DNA TGTGCCAGTAGCATCTCAACAGGGAACACCGGGGAGCTGTTTTTT.